The 13 T cell receptor beta chains presented below share a single source sample, sequenced in a study of blood T cell repertoires in COVID-19. Repertoires were generated with immunoSEQ multiplex PCR, while TCRdb's copy carries only in-frame clones and drops some. The repertoire holds 150,000 to 200,000 clones, with approximately 78% as singletons. Specimen: peripheral blood. The receptor set was obtained from a human donor in a cohort sampled during active COVID-19.

The genes are TRBV7-9 and TRBJ1-4; D unclear. The CDR3 spans 12 residues. Trimming cost V 5 bases and J 8 bases, with 9 bases left between them. From germline, CDR1 is SEHNR and CDR2 FQNEAQ (reference sequence). This CDR3 reads CASSQDGEKLFF. The DNA for the CDR3 is TGTGCCAGCAGCCAAGATGGCGAAAAACTGTTTTTT.

The V and J genes are TRBV6-5 and TRBJ1-3; no firm D call. The V end was cut by 0 bases, the J end by 0 bases, with 9 bases between. The CDR3 has 16 residues. CDR1 MNHEY and CDR2 SVGAGI come from the germline V gene. The CDR3 is CASSYSEGYSGNTIYF. The CDR3 DNA follows: TGTGCCAGCAGTTACTCGGAGGGTTACTCTGGAAACACCATATATTTT.

The J gene is TRBJ1-1, the V gene TRBV2; no clear D gene. Germline values: CDR1 SNHLY, CDR2 FYNNEI. The CDR3 totals 16 residues. V was trimmed by 1 base and J by 1 base, leaving 13 bases between them. The CDR3 nucleotides are TGTGCCAGCAGTGAAGGTAGTATCTACGCGAACACTGAAGCTTTCTTT. This gives the protein CASSEGSIYANTEAFF.

This chain links TRBV7-9 with TRBJ1-3; no clear D. Germline CDR1 is SEHNR and CDR2 is FQNEAQ (reference sequence). The CDR3 totals 16 residues. V was trimmed by 2 bases and J by 4 bases, leaving 15 bases between them. The CDR3 loop is CASSLLAGEWGNTIYF. Written as DNA, the CDR3 is TGTGCCAGCAGCTTACTCGCCGGGGAGTGGGGAAACACCATATATTTT.

The V call is TRBV19, the J call TRBJ2-1, with D perhaps matching TRBD2 (6 bases). This CDR3 region has 11 residues. Deletions cut 8 bases from V and 7 bases from J, with 9 bases between. Germline CDR1 reads LNHDA; CDR2 reads SQIVND (reference sequence). The CDR3 protein is CASLGGNEQFF. The CDR3 coding sequence is TGTGCCAGTCTTGGGGGGAATGAGCAGTTCTTC.

The chain combines TRBV7-9 with TRBJ2-2, with TRBD1 as a possible D gene (5 bases). V lost 0 bases to trimming and J lost 2 bases, with 10 bases between them. The CDR3 sequence is 16 residues long. Germline loops: CDR1 SEHNR, CDR2 FQNEAQ (reference sequence). CDR3: CASSLAFQGNTGELFF. CDR3 DNA: TGTGCCAGCAGCTTAGCGTTCCAGGGAAACACCGGGGAGCTGTTTTTT.

The V call is TRBV30, the J call TRBJ2-1; 8 positions agree with TRBD2. Germline values: CDR1 GTSNPN, CDR2 SVGIG (reference sequence). Germline trimming cut 7 bases from V and 7 bases from J; bases unmatched to any gene: 9. There are 13 residues in the CDR3. The DNA of the CDR3 is TGTGCCTTTAGCGGGATTGACGCTAATGAGCAGTTCTTC. Translated, it gives CAFSGIDANEQFF.

The J gene is TRBJ1-1, the V gene TRBV9, with 8 bases aligning to TRBD1. V gave up 5 bases and J gave up 1 base; unmatched junction bases: 4. The CDR3 totals 14 residues. The germline V gene encodes CDR1 SGDLS and CDR2 YYNGEE. In DNA, the CDR3 is TGTGCCAGCAGTTATGGGACAGGGAACACTGAAGCTTTCTTT. Amino acids: CASSYGTGNTEAFF.

This clone was seen a single time. J is TRBJ1-2 and V is TRBV9, with D hard to call. V lost 3 bases and J 7 bases, leaving 13 bases between the germline ends. CDR1 SGDLS and CDR2 YYNGEE come from the germline V gene. The length of the CDR3 is 13 residues. In DNA form, the CDR3 reads TGTGCCAGCAGCGCCGACAAAATCGGTGGCTACACCTTC. This translates into CASSADKIGGYTF.

V gene TRBV9 combines with J gene TRBJ2-7; a weak D match, TRBD2 (8 bases). V lost 6 bases and J 8 bases, leaving 24 bases between the germline ends. CDR1 is SGDLS and CDR2 is YYNGEE in the germline V gene. This CDR3 has 15 amino acids. The chain's CDR3 is CASTQGEGLAGKQYF. CDR3 nucleotide sequence: TGTGCCAGCACCCAGGGGGAGGGGCTAGCGGGCAAGCAGTACTTC.

The chain carries TRBV4-3 and TRBJ1-3; weak D call: TRBD1 (5 bases). CDR3 length: 15 residues. Looked up from germline, CDR1 is LGHNA and CDR2 is YSLEER. Trimming pared 0 bases from V and 4 bases from J, leaving 10 bases between. The CDR3 DNA is TGCGCCAGCAGCCAAGATGACAGACTCGGAAACACCATATATTTT. It is translated as CASSQDDRLGNTIYF.

This clone has more than one count but fewer than ten. The chain couples TRBV6-1 to TRBJ1-2; no clear D. CDR1 and CDR2 (germline): MNHNS, SASEGT. V gave up 3 bases and J gave up 3 bases, with 14 bases separating them. The CDR3 has 15 residues. The DNA for the CDR3 is TGTGCCAGCAGTGAGGAGTTCCGCACCTACTATGGCTACACCTTC. This translates into CASSEEFRTYYGYTF.

The V call is TRBV6-2 or TRBV6-3, the J call TRBJ2-1; tentative D call: TRBD2 (5 bases). This CDR3 is built from 16 residues. Trimming removed 4 bases from V and 0 bases from J, with 13 bases in between. Germline assignment: CDR1 MNHEY and CDR2 SVGEGT. As DNA, the CDR3 is TGTGCCAGCAGTTGGCTCGGCGGAGGCTCCTACAATGAGCAGTTCTTC. This encodes CASSWLGGGSYNEQFF.